Described below is a single TCR beta chain sequence and its context. This clonotype was detected only a few times. No cognate antigen has been identified for it. One base away there is no much larger clone; base qualities are not given. The library was obtained by PCR. DNA from cultured CD4+ T cells was subjected to TCR sequencing with the Oncomine TCR Beta short-read assay at the Johns Hopkins FTIC core. The QIAamp micro DNA kit was used to extract genomic DNA from the cultured CD4+ T cells. Oncomine TCR Beta libraries from cultured CD4+ T cells were pooled with unique dual indexes and sequenced on an Illumina iSeq 100. As for the original processing: Non-productive sequences were removed, and CDR3s not starting with C, not ending with F or W, or shorter than 7 amino acids were discarded. Antigen-specific clonotypes were identified with the MANAFEST web application by comparing peptide-stimulated wells with reference and other culture wells. To be called positive, a clone needed an FDR below 0.05, an odds ratio above 5, and a productive frequency above 0.1% in at least two of three replicate wells. A clonotype was classed as cross-reactive if the clonotype showed significant expansion both in SARS-CoV-2 spike wells and in at least one common cold coronavirus spike condition. Levenshtein distances (stringdist) and unrooted phylogenetic trees (ape) in R version 3.6.1 were used to assess CDR3 homology. In TCRdb, the public reads were trimmed at Q25 with fastp and aligned with MiXCR, with productive beta chains retained. Every entry covers one CDR3 protein and lists the most common genes and DNA from its rows. None of the V and J calls come from the authors' own analysis; TCRdb made them. This sample holds approximately 10,000 distinct CDR3 sequences; 50% to 60% were observed only once. Under 30% of the sample is taken by the ten largest.

CDR1 LNHDA and CDR2 SQIVND are derived from the germline V gene (reference sequence). Measured from the cysteine to the phenylalanine, the CDR3 is 15 residues long. The sequence is cut down to CDR3 DNA, 45 bases in frame from base 1. Deletion took 1 base off V and 5 bases off J, with a span of 9 bases between the germline ends. The sample is drawn from a study of vaccination and CD4 T cells after COVID-19 (dated by TCRdb to the early 2020s). Background on the whole study: Convalescent patients had a positive SARS-CoV-2 result on nasal swab PCR, and of these patients, under ten had mild disease and one had severe disease. Post-COVID blood samples were collected from convalescent patients a median of approximately 100 days after diagnosis, with a range of roughly 30 to 170 days. The cultures were stimulated with overlapping spike peptide pools from SARS-CoV-2 and from the common cold coronaviruses HCoV-NL63, HCoV-OC43 and HCoV-229E. The convalescent cohort included six males and four females, with two Hispanic individuals, seven Caucasians, two Asians and one multiracial person. Participants got two doses of the Pfizer-BioNTech BNT162b2 vaccine (n=8) or two doses of the Moderna mRNA-1273 vaccine (n=2). The time from the second vaccine dose to post-vaccine blood sampling had a median of roughly 77 days and ranged from roughly 12 to 241 days. In ten to eleven COVID-19 convalescent patients and a few infection-naive healthy vaccine recipients, the spike-specific CD4+ TCR repertoire before mRNA vaccination was compared with the repertoire after mRNA vaccination. In control cultures, a CEFX viral epitope pool was used as positive control, an HIV-1 Nef peptide pool was used as negative control, or no peptide was added.

Points the paper makes about the study in general: Among convalescent patients, a median around 83% of the SARS-CoV-2-reactive clones seen after vaccination appeared only after vaccination, which suggests priming specific to the vaccine. In convalescent patients, nearly all vaccine-specific clones (304 of 307) were found to be mono-reactive for SARS-CoV-2 spike rather than cross-reactive with common cold coronaviruses. The median number of SARS-CoV-2-reactive clonotypes rose from 20 to 25 after infection to some 40 after vaccination, but the change was not significant. The study included relatively few convalescent patients and did not analyze early timepoints after natural infection.

The sample's treatment or condition label, decoded: approximately nine-day PBMC culture with coronavirus spike peptide pools or control peptides (ViraFEST assay). The ViraFEST assay, used in the study, expanded antigen-specific T cells with peptide pools and then identified the expanded clonotypes through TCR sequencing. The convalescent patients' positive SARS-CoV-2 PCR tests were from March to December 2020, which was before the Alpha, Beta and Delta variants emerged in the United States. Each well held 2 million to 2.5 million PBMCs cultured with roughly 10 ug/ml peptide pools in IMDM containing around 5% human AB serum and roughly 10 IU/ml IL-2. Half of the culture medium was replaced with fresh IL-2-containing medium on days 3 and 7. Once the cells had been in culture for ten to eleven days, the EasySep CD4+ T cell isolation kit was used to isolate CD4+ T cells by negative selection. Ficoll-Paque Plus gradient centrifugation was used to isolate PBMCs from whole blood, and the isolated PBMCs were then either used fresh or cryopreserved at -140C. In general, triplicate wells were set up for every culture condition.

The clonotype comes from a human donor who had recovered from COVID-19. Sequencing was done on a sample of CD4+ T cells from blood, cultured in vitro. The chain couples TRBV19 to TRBJ1-6, with no confidently assigned D gene. CDR3 protein: CASSIGNSNNSPLHF. Read as DNA, the sequence is TGTGCCAGTAGTATAGGAAACAGCAATAATTCACCCCTCCACTTT.